One T cell receptor (beta chain) is described in this entry. As yet, its antigen is unknown. This CDR3 is built from 16 residues. CDR1 SGHTA and CDR2 FQGTGA come from the germline V gene. Trimming cost V 4 bases and J 2 bases; bases outside gene matches: 7. This sample was included in a study of T-cell memory formation after mild COVID-19. General study findings and limits: Whether day 37 second-wave clones are SARS-CoV-2-specific was not confirmed. Of the contracting clones, CD4+ ones lay mainly in CM and EM, and CD8+ ones in EMRA. CD4/CD8 balance characterized clones contracting day 15 to 85, and CD4+ skew characterized later expanders.

TCR alpha and TCR beta cDNA libraries with sample barcodes and UMIs came from 5'RACE using constant-segment primers. TCRdb processed the 5' RACE reads anew with MiXCR; each CDR3 protein has one entry. The repertoire holds approximately 100,000 distinct CDR3 sequences, with approximately 12% as singletons. Sequenced sample: PBMCs or a T cell subset sorted from them (not recorded which). This rearrangement joins TRBV7-3 to TRBJ2-1; 8 nucleotides match TRBD1. The TCR was taken from a man between 18 and 29 years old who had mild COVID-19 (a few samples of this study predate the infection). Cell type and time point are not known. The CDR3 protein is CASSSSGTGTYNEQFF. DNA of the CDR3: TGTGCCAGCAGCTCATCCGGGACAGGAACCTACAATGAGCAGTTCTTC.